Included here is one T cell receptor (beta chain) sequence, with context. The data were taken from a study of T-cell memory formation after mild COVID-19. J lost 4 bases, V lost 1 base, and 8 bases had no gene match. Germline V lookup: CDR1 SGHAT, CDR2 FQNNGV. The CDR3 runs 17 residues. TCRdb analysed the 5' RACE reads with MiXCR anew, one entry per CDR3 protein. The sample has tens of thousands of distinct CDR3 sequences; 9.5% to 15% are singletons. The sequence came from a man aged 18 to 29 who had mild COVID-19 (a few samples of this study predate the infection). Cell type and time point are not known. This chain links TRBV11-2 with TRBJ2-3, with 10 positions matching TRBD1. What was sequenced was PBMCs or a T cell subset sorted from them (not recorded which). CDR3 nucleotide sequence: TGTGCCAGCAGCTTAGGCGGTCGGACAGGGGGGGCAGATACGCAGTATTTT. It translates to CASSLGGRTGGADTQYF.